The clone carrying this T cell receptor beta chain was counted between two and nine times. What it binds is not known. It was with a sample-barcoded 5' primer and a J-beta primer mix that a second PCR of roughly 7 to 12 cycles was run. Each cDNA molecule received a tag from a template-switch adaptor that had 12 random nucleotides. MiXCR was run by TCRdb on the 5' RACE reads, yielding one entry per CDR3 protein. The table has about 570,000 distinct CDR3 sequences, 27% seen once; the top ten hold approximately 17%. The sample is drawn from a study of blood T cells in healthy people across ages. About the research overall: When template switching was applied, about one barcoded beta molecule was captured per two T cells. The study, taken as a whole, reports: Diversity was higher, and naive CD4+ cells more numerous, in long-lived donors than in aged donors.

This CDR3 region has 14 residues. Germline lookup yields CDR1 SGHRS and CDR2 YFSETQ. V lost 2 bases and J lost 6, with 11 bases in between. Peripheral blood was drawn, ten milliliters per donor. The TCR was taken from a woman aged 70-85 years in good health. V gene TRBV5-1 combines with J gene TRBJ1-4; D remains ambiguous. The specimen sequenced was blood. As DNA, the CDR3 is TGCGCCAGCAGCTTTTCCCGCGGGGATGAAAAACTGTTTTTT. Amino acid sequence: CASSFSRGDEKLFF.